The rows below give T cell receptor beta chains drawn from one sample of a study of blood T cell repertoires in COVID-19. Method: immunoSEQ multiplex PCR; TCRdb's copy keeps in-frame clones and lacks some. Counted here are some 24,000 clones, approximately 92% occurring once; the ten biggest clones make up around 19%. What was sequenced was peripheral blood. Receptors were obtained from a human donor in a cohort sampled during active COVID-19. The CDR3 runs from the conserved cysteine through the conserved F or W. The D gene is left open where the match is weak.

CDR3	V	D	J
CASSLGVGQGNSPLHF	TRBV5-4	TRBD1	TRBJ1-6
CASSSAGTVTYEQYF	TRBV28	NA	TRBJ2-7
CASSLTSGSLAKNIQYF	TRBV5-1	TRBD2	TRBJ2-4
CASSIRGIRRNEQFF	TRBV19	NA	TRBJ2-1
CASSFSGGPTTDTQYF	TRBV7-2	TRBD2	TRBJ2-3
CASSLGQYTEAFF	TRBV7-2	NA	TRBJ1-1
CASSEQGGAFF	TRBV6-4	TRBD1	TRBJ1-1
CASSSLYQPQHF	TRBV7-2	NA	TRBJ1-5
CASRLYRDSNTEAFF	TRBV2	TRBD1	TRBJ1-1
CASSEDRGGGYTF	TRBV6-1	NA	TRBJ1-2
CASSLRLGGQGNSPLHF	TRBV6-6	TRBD1	TRBJ1-6
CASSALRTGRSTDTQYF	TRBV10-2	TRBD1	TRBJ2-3
CASRGTENEKLFF	TRBV7-6	TRBD1	TRBJ1-4
CALGGGTFNNSPLHF	TRBV7-9	NA	TRBJ1-6
CASSSWRSQETQYF	TRBV28	NA	TRBJ2-5
CASSNILGGQPQHF	TRBV5-1	TRBD1	TRBJ1-5
CASTPGGGFTEAFF	TRBV2	NA	TRBJ1-1
CASRWGQSTDTQYF	TRBV19	TRBD1	TRBJ2-3
CASSLGRVGTGRDNEQFF	TRBV7-9	TRBD1	TRBJ2-1
CASSYPARTYEQYF	TRBV3-1/TRBV3-2	NA	TRBJ2-7
CASSAWTKAQFF	TRBV9	NA	TRBJ2-1
CASSQEIAGGTDTQYF	TRBV5-1	TRBD2	TRBJ2-3
CASSSPGSAVREQYF	TRBV5-4	NA	TRBJ2-7
CASSVAGGRQETQYF	TRBV5-1	TRBD2	TRBJ2-5
CASSLTSGRGGITNTEAFF	TRBV27	NA	TRBJ1-1
CASSQEGLAGGDTQYF	TRBV4-1	NA	TRBJ2-3
CASSLPRGGNSPLHF	TRBV6-5	NA	TRBJ1-6
CASSGQENTEAFF	TRBV5-1	NA	TRBJ1-1
CASSYRGKGAGQPQHF	TRBV6-5	TRBD1	TRBJ1-5
CASSSWNTKAFF	TRBV5-4	NA	TRBJ1-1
CASSLSGTGGGEQFF	TRBV5-1	TRBD1	TRBJ2-1
CASSTGQGVISYEQYF	TRBV21-1	NA	TRBJ2-7
CASSPRAGALTDTQYF	TRBV18	NA	TRBJ2-3
CAWRPGGYGYTF	TRBV30	NA	TRBJ1-2
CAWSAGIGGTEAFF	TRBV30	NA	TRBJ1-1
CASSRQGADEQFF	TRBV5-1	TRBD1	TRBJ2-1
CASSLTASVTYNEQFF	TRBV7-3	NA	TRBJ2-1
CASSLTRYTDTQYF	TRBV5-1	NA	TRBJ2-3
CASSSGLQAGGPHNEQFF	TRBV5-1	TRBD2	TRBJ2-1
CASLSGRAYEQYF	TRBV11-2	NA	TRBJ2-7
CASSPNAGSGANVLTF	TRBV18	NA	TRBJ2-6
CASSQGPSGRDREQYF	TRBV4-1	TRBD2	TRBJ2-7
CASSLQGIYGYTF	TRBV6-5	TRBD1	TRBJ1-2
CASSLEGQGHQPQHF	TRBV5-8	TRBD1	TRBJ1-5
CASRPVLKSTSGNTIYF	TRBV28	NA	TRBJ1-3
CASSLGEYEKLFF	TRBV7-9	NA	TRBJ1-4
CASSGDFNPDTQYF	TRBV5-5	NA	TRBJ2-3
CASRNRGVNTEAFF	TRBV6-5	TRBD1	TRBJ1-1
CASSQPGLAGTYNEQFF	TRBV18	TRBD2	TRBJ2-1
CASTVGLAKHQADTQYF	TRBV27	NA	TRBJ2-3
CASSNWTGATSTDTQYF	TRBV21-1	NA	TRBJ2-3
CASSTGLAVETQYF	TRBV7-8	TRBD2	TRBJ2-5
CASSLGTGGADYGYTF	TRBV5-4	TRBD1	TRBJ1-2
CASSPGTLFRWNTF	TRBV11-2	NA	TRBJ1-2
CASSLGLWRVPNTGELFF	TRBV11-2	NA	TRBJ2-2
CASSLAGQGSSDTQYF	TRBV28	TRBD1	TRBJ2-3
CASSPGLAGATYEQYF	TRBV7-7	TRBD2	TRBJ2-7
CSVELSSGRSEQFF	TRBV29-1	TRBD2	TRBJ2-1
CASSTQGTEAFF	TRBV18	NA	TRBJ1-1